The clone carrying this T cell receptor (beta chain) was counted between two and nine times. Antigen: not known. Its ends do not fully match the called genes, so a read error is possible. The data are from a study of early T cells in non-severe SARS-CoV-2 infection. On the study more broadly: Sequencing was performed on bulk RNA from unsorted whole blood, leaving chains unpaired. Broader study findings: VDJdb-based annotation leaned toward anti-spike CD8 responses and missed private and CD4 specificities.

cDNA molecules, individually, were tagged with unique molecular identifiers. TCRdb called the 5' RACE reads again in MiXCR, with one record for every CDR3 protein. The data contain over 90,000 distinct CDR3 sequences, about an eighth of them seen just once; the ten biggest clones take up 4.4%. This TCR came from an adult who was a healthcare worker with PCR-confirmed SARS-CoV-2 infection or an uninfected control (not recorded which). The sample was whole blood, taken at baseline.

The CDR3 coding sequence is TGTGCCAGCAGCGCGGGACTAGCGTTTACCTACGAACAGTACTTC. Residues: CASSAGLAFTYEQYF. The chain is built from TRBV7-3 and TRBJ2-7; 10 nucleotides agree with TRBD2. The CDR3 is 15 amino acids. CDR1 is SGHTA and CDR2 is FQGTGA in the germline V gene.